This passage covers 6 T cell receptor beta chains from one sample sequenced in a study of T cells in Graves' hyperthyroidism and ophthalmopathy. RNA transcripts served as the template for amplifying TCR beta CDR3 regions. The TCR CDR3 was amplified in a first-round RT-PCR using the HTBI primer set. TCRdb independently ran MiXCR on the multiplex PCR reads; one entry per CDR3 protein. Of 600,000 to 650,000 distinct CDR3 sequences listed, 16% are singletons. Input material: blood. The receptors were sampled from a young woman with Graves' hyperthyroidism.

The sample holds many counts of this clonotype. The chain carries TRBV20-1 and TRBJ2-3, with D uncertain. The V gene lost 6 bases and the J gene lost 2 bases, with 12 bases spanning the gap. Per the germline V gene, CDR1 is DFQATT and CDR2 is SNEGSKA (reference sequence). The length of the CDR3 is 13 residues. CDR3 in amino acids: CSAHDGSTDTQYF. The CDR3 DNA is TGCAGTGCCCATGACGGATCCACAGATACGCAGTATTTT.

V usage is TRBV25-1 and J usage is TRBJ1-2; no reliable D call. CDR1 MGHDK and CDR2 SYGVNS come from the germline V gene. The CDR3 is made up of 13 amino acids. The V gene lost 3 bases and the J gene lost 2 bases, with 7 bases spanning the gap. The CDR3: CASSDVTNYGYTF. The CDR3 DNA reads TGTGCCAGCAGTGATGTGACAAACTATGGCTACACCTTC.

This clonotype was seen many times. The J gene is TRBJ2-3, the V gene TRBV20-1, with 8 bases identical to TRBD2. Germline lookup yields CDR1 DFQATT and CDR2 SNEGSKA (reference sequence). This CDR3 is 15 amino acids long. V lost 3 bases, J lost 4 bases, and 9 bases stayed unmatched. The CDR3 here is CSASFQREFSDTQYF. CDR3 coding DNA: TGCAGTGCTAGCTTCCAGCGGGAGTTCTCAGATACGCAGTATTTT.

The chain has TRBV7-9 and TRBJ1-1; no clear D gene. V was shortened by 4 bases and J by 3 bases, with 18 bases between the two germline ends. The germline gives CDR1 SEHNR, CDR2 FQNEAQ (reference sequence). This CDR3 has 16 residues. The CDR3 spells CASSSPVLGGDTEAFF. In DNA form, the CDR3 reads TGTGCCAGCAGCTCCCCTGTACTGGGCGGGGACACTGAAGCTTTCTTT.

This clonotype was found once. CDR3 nucleotide sequence: TGTGCCAGCAGCTTGGTGCGGACAGGGGGCGCCTGGGCTGATGTAAAACTGTTTTTT. Translation: CASSLVRTGGAWADVKLFF. The chain is built from TRBV5-4 and TRBJ1-4, with 11 bases that match TRBD1. Trimming cost V 0 bases and J 10 bases; bases outside gene matches: 17. Per germline, CDR1 SGHNT and CDR2 YYREEE (reference sequence). CDR3 size: 19 residues.

This chain uses TRBV7-2 with TRBJ2-1; no clear D gene. The V gene lost 2 bases and the J gene lost 8 bases, with 13 bases spanning the gap. The CDR3 sequence is 14 residues long. Germline-derived CDR1 and CDR2 are SGHTA and FQGNSA. The DNA for the CDR3 is TGTGCCAGCAGCTTACGTGGGGATGGCGATGAGCAGTTCTTC. Translation gives CASSLRGDGDEQFF. The entire variable domain, with the rest obtained from reference TRBV7-2 and TRBJ2-1, is as follows: GAGVSQSPSNKVTEKGKDVELRCDPISGHTALYWYRQSLGQGLEFLIYFQGNSAPDKSGLPSDRFSAERTGGSVSTLTIQRTQQEDSAVYLCASSLRGDGDEQFFGPGTRLTVL.